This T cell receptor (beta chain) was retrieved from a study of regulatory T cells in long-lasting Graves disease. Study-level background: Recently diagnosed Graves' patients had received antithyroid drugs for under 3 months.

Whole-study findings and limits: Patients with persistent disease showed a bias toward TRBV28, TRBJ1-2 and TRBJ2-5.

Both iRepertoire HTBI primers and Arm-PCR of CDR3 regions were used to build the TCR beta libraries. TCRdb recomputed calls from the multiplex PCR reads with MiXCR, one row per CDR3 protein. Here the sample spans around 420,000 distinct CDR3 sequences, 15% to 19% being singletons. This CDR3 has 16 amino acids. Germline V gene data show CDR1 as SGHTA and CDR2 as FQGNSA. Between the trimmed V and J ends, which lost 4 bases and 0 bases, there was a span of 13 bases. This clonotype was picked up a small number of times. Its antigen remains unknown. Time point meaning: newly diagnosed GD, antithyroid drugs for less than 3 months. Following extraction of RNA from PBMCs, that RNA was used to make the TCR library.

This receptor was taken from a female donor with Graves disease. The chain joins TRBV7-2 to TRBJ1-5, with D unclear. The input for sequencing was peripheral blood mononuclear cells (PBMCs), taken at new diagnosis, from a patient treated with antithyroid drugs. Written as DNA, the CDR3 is TGTGCCAGCAGCTGGCGGTTCTCTAATAGCAATCAGCCCCAGCATTTT. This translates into CASSWRFSNSNQPQHF.